Here is one T cell receptor beta chain with its context. The data were obtained in a study of T-cell memory formation after mild COVID-19. A single record per CDR3 protein comes from TCRdb applying MiXCR to the 5' RACE reads. The profile shows under 200,000 distinct CDR3 sequences, around 10% of them singletons. The CDR3 runs 17 residues. Trimming pared 6 bases from V and 2 bases from J, leaving 20 bases between. This receptor was identified in a man aged 18 to 30 who had mild COVID-19 (a few samples of this study predate the infection). Cell type and time point are not known. The sequencing input was PBMCs or a T cell subset sorted from them (not recorded which). The gene calls are TRBV12-3 or TRBV12-4 and TRBJ1-3; TRBD1 is a possible D gene (6 bases). CDR3 nucleotide sequence: TGTGCCAGCAGGTTCCCAGGGGACGGGGCTGCTGGAAACACCATATATTTT. Protein product: CASRFPGDGAAGNTIYF.